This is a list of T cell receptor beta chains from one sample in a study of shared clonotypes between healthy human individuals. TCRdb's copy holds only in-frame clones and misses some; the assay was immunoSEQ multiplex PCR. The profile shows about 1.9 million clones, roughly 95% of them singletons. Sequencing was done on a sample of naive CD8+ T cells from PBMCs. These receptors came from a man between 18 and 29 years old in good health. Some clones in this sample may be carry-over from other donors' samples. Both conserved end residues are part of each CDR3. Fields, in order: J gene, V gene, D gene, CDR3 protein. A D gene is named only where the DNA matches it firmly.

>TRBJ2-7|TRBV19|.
CASSSRDGPYEQYF
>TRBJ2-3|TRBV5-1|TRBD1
CASSWWDRKSTDTQYF
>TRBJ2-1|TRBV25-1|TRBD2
CASSGGRLSNEQFF
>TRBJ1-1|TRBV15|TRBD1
CATSRRGDRGTEAFF
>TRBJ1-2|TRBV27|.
CASSLGGPYGYTF
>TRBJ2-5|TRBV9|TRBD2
CASSFSGRAGETQYF
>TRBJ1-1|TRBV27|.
CASSLEGNLREAFF
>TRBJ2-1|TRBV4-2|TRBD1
CASSLGQGNYNEQFF
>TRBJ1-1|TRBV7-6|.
CASSLGAGENTEAFF
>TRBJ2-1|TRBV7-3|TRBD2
CASSLLAGGPIHYNEQFF
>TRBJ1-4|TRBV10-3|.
CAISEPNSGPNEKLFF
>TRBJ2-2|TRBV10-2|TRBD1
CATLNRGQNTGELFF
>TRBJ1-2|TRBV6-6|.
CASTQDDYGYTF
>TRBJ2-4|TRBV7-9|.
CASSPGWLSDNIQYF
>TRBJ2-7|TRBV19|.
CASSIRVSYEQYF
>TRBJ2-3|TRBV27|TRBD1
CASSFPTGGVTDTQYF
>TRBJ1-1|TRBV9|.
CASSVVGTARTEAFF
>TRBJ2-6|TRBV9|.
CASSGYRDSGANVLTF
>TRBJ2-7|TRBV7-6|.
CASSLAVGGGPGVLYEQYF
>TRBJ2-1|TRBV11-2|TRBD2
CASSYLRATSRFDSPFF
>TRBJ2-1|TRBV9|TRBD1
CASSVAGTAHNEQFF
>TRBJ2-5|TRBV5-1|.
CASSLVSGLETQYF
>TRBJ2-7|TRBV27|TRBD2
CASSFGSGSSYEQYF
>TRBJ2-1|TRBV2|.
CASSGHSHEQFF
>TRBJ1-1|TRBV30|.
CAWSGTVNTEAFF
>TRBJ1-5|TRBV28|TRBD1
CASSLEGAGNQPQHF
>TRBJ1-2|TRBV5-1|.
CASSTGEGHYGYTF
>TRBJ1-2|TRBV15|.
CATSRETGRAYGYTF
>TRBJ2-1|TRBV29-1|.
CSVELAPTWFF
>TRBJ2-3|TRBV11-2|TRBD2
CASSPGTSGRVGDTQYF
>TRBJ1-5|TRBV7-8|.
CASSSILGGVPGEPQHF
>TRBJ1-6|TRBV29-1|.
CSAAGQPKQYNSPLHF
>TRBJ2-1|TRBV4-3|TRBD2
CASSQDGTSLGHEQFF
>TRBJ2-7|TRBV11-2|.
CASSLGADRYYEQYF
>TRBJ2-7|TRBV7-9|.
CASATGADFLYEQYF
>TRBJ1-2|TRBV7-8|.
CASGDRRGGDYGYTF
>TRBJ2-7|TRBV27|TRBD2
CASSPRTSVFYEQYF
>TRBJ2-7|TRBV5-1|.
CASSDAYEQYF
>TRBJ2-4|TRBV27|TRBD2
CASSLSISLAGGAYF
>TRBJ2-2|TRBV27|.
CASSFRASTGELFF
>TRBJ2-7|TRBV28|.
CASSLSDKYYEQYF
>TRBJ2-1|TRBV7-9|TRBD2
CASSPPAIAGGNNEQFF
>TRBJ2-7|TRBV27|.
CASSFGTTYEQYF
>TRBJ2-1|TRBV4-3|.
CASSQSGTRGNEQFF
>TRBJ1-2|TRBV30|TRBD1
CAGWAGQNNYGYTF
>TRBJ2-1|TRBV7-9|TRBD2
CASSPRASGSSYNEQFF
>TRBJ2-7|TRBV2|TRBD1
CASRTGQGYEQYF
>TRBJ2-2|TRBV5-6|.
CASSPSGQGIVTGELFF
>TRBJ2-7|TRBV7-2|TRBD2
CASSLTSGGSYEQYF
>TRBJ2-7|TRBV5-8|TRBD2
CASSSSGNNGEQYF
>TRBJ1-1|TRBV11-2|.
CASSLGGAHLSFF
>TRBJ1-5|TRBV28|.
CAQLLYQPQHF
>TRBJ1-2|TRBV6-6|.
CASSRDGGRSYGYTF
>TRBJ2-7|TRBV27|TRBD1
CASSLLGTGNEQYF
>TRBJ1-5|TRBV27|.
CASSLSGRPKWPQHF